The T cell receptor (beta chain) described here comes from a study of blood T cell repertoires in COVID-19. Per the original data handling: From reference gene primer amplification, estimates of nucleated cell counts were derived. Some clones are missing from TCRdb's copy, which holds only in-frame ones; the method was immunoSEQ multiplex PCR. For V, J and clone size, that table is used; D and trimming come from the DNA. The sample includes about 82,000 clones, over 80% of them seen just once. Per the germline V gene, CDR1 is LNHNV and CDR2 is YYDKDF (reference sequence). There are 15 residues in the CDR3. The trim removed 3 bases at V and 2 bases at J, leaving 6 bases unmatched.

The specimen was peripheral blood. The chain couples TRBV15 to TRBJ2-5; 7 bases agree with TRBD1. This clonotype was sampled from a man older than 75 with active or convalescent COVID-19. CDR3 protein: CATSRDPGQQETQYF. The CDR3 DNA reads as TGTGCCACCAGCAGGGACCCGGGACAGCAAGAGACCCAGTACTTC.